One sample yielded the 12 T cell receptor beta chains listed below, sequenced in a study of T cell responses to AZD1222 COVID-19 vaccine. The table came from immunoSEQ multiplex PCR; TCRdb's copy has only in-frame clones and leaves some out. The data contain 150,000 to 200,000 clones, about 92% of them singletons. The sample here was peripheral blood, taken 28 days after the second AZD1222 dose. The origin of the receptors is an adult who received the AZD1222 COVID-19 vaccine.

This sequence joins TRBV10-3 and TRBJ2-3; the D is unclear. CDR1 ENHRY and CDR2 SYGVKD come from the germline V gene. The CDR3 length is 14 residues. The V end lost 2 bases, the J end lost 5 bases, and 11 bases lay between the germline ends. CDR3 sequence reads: CAISEALLGDTQYF. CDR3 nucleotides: TGTGCCATCAGTGAGGCCCTGTTGGGAGATACGCAGTATTTT.

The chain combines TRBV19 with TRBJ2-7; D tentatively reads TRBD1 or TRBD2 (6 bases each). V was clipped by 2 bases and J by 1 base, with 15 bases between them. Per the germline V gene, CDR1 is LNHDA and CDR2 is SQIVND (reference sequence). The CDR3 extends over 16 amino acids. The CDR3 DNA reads TGTGCCAGTAGTATAACGGAGGGGGAGGTATCCTACGAGCAGTACTTC. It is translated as CASSITEGEVSYEQYF.

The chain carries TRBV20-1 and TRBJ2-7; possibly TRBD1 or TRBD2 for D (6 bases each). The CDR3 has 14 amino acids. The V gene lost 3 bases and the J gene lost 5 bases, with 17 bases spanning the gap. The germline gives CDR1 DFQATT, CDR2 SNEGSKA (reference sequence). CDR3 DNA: TGCAGTGCTAGTTTGGGGGGCGTTTGGAACGAGCAGTACTTC. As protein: CSASLGGVWNEQYF.

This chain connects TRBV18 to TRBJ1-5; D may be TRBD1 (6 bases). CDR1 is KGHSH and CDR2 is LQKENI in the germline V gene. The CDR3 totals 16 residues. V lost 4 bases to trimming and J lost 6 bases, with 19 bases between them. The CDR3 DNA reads TGTGCCAGCTCACTAGCTGGATGGGGGGCGATTCAGCCCCAGCATTTT. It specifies CASSLAGWGAIQPQHF. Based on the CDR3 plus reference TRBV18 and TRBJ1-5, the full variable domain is NAGVMQNPRHLVRRRGQEARLRCSPMKGHSHVYWYRQLPEEGLKFMVYLQKENIIDESGMPKERFSAEFPKEGPSILRIQQVVRGDSAAYFCASSLAGWGAIQPQHFGDGTRLSIL.

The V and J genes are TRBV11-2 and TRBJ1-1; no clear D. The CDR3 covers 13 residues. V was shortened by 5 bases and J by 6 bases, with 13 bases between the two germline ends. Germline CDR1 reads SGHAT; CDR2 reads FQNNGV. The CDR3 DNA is TGTGCCAGCAGCCCCCCGGGTGTCGCTGAAGCTTTCTTT. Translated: CASSPPGVAEAFF.

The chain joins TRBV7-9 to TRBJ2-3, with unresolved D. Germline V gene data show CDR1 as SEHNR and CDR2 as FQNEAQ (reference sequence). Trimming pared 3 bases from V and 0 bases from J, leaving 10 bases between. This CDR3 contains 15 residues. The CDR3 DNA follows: TGTGCCAGCAGCTTCGACTCACTGAGCACAGATACGCAGTATTTT. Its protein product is CASSFDSLSTDTQYF.

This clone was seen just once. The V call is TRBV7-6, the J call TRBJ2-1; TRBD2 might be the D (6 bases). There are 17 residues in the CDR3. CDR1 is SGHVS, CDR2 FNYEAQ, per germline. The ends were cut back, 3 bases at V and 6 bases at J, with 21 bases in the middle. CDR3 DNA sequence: TGTGCCAGCAGCTTCAACCTAGATCCTCGGGGAGGCAATGAGCAGTTCTTC. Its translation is CASSFNLDPRGGNEQFF.

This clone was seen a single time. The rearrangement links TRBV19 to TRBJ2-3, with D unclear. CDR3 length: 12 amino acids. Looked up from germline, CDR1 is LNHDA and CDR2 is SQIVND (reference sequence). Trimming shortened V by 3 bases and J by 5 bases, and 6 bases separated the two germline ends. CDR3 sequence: CASSIGQDTQYF. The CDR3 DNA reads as TGTGCCAGTAGTATTGGCCAAGATACGCAGTATTTT. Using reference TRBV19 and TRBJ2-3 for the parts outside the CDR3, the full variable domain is DGGITQSPKYLFRKEGQNVTLSCEQNLNHDAMYWYRQDPGQGLRLIYYSQIVNDFQKGDIAEGYSVSREKKESFPLTVTSAQKNPTAFYLCASSIGQDTQYFGPGTRLTVL.

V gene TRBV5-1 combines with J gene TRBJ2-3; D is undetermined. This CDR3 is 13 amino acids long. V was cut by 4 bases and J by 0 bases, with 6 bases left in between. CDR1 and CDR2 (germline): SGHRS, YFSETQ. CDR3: CASSPASTDTQYF. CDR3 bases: TGCGCCAGCAGCCCGGCTAGCACAGATACGCAGTATTTT.

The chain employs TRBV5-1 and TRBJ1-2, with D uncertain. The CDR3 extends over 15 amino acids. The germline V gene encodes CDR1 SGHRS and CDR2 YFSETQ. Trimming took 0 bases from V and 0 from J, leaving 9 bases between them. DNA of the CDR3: TGCGCCAGCAGCTTGGTTGCAGGCACTAACTATGGCTACACCTTC. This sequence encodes CASSLVAGTNYGYTF.

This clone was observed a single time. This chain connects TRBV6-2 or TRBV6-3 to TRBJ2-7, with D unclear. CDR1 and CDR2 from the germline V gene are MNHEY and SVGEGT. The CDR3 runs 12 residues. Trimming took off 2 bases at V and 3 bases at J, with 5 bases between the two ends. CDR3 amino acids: CASSYPVYEQYF. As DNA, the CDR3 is TGTGCCAGCAGTTACCCCGTCTACGAGCAGTACTTC.

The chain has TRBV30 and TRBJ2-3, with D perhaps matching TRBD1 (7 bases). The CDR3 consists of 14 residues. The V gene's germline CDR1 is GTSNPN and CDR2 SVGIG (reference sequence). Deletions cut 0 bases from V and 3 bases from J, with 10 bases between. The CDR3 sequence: CAWSVAGGTDTQYF. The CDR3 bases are TGTGCCTGGAGTGTAGCAGGGGGGACAGATACGCAGTATTTT.